The 32 T cell receptor beta chains below all came from one sample that was sequenced in a study of cytomegalovirus exposure and HLA in healthy donors. The PCR employed 60 Vbeta primers together with 13 Jbeta primers. Assay used: immunoSEQ multiplex PCR; TCRdb lists only in-frame clones, some missing. The top ten hold around 5% of the sample, which has some 130,000 clones, roughly 78% seen once. The sequenced material came from PBMCs. Every receptor here comes from a man aged 25 to 40 in good health.

The chain links TRBV2 to TRBJ2-1; 7 bases align to TRBD2. With 5 bases clipped from V and 8 bases from J, the junction kept 9 bases outside the gene matches. CDR1 and CDR2 (germline): SNHLY, FYNNEI. The length of the CDR3 is 14 residues. This CDR3 is CASSLRLASDEQFF. The DNA for the CDR3 is TGTGCCAGCAGTCTCCGACTAGCAAGCGATGAGCAGTTCTTC.

This CDR3 is CSVAPRGAEQYF. CDR3 nucleotides: TGCAGCGTTGCCCCCCGGGGAGCCGAGCAGTACTTC. The chain links TRBV29-1 to TRBJ2-7; D is possibly TRBD2 (5 bases). Germline CDR1 is SQVTM and CDR2 is ANQGSEA. The V end lost 4 bases, the J end lost 6 bases, and 13 bases lay between the germline ends. There are 12 residues in the CDR3.

V gene TRBV13 combines with J gene TRBJ1-2; D is unresolved. From germline, CDR1 is PRHDT and CDR2 FYEKMQ (reference sequence). The CDR3 has 14 residues. V was clipped by 0 bases and J by 8 bases, with 13 bases between them. The CDR3 coding sequence is TGTGCCAGCAGCTTAGGAGGAGCGGGGAACGGCTACACCTTC. This translates into CASSLGGAGNGYTF.

This chain links TRBV7-3 with TRBJ2-1, with a weak D call TRBD2 (7 bases). The germline CDR1 and CDR2 sequences are SGHTA and FQGTGA. There are 14 residues in the CDR3. V was cut by 2 bases and J by 5 bases, with 10 bases left in between. CDR3 sequence reads: CASSLAGANNEQFF. As DNA, the CDR3 is TGTGCCAGCAGCTTAGCGGGGGCAAACAATGAGCAGTTCTTC.

This clone was seen a handful of times. The chain uses TRBV13 and TRBJ2-7, with 7 nucleotides matching TRBD2. CDR3 size: 13 residues. V was pared by 5 bases and J by 9 bases, with 10 bases of the junction left unmatched. From germline, CDR1 is PRHDT and CDR2 FYEKMQ (reference sequence). CDR3: CASSSAGALGQYF. Here the CDR3 DNA reads TGTGCCAGCAGCAGCGCGGGAGCCCTCGGGCAGTACTTC.

The chain couples TRBV19 to TRBJ2-5, with 7 bases fitting TRBD1. The better agreement between TRBJ2-7 and the DNA end casts doubt on the J call. The CDR3 runs 15 residues. The V gene's germline CDR1 is LNHDA and CDR2 SQIVND (reference sequence). CDR3 in DNA: TGTGCCAGTAGTATTTCCGGGACAGTCTCCTACGAGCAGTACTTC. As protein: CASSISGTVSYEQYF.

This chain links TRBV5-1 with TRBJ2-5; 7 positions match TRBD2. The J call is doubtful: the DNA matches TRBJ2-7 better. CDR1 and CDR2 (germline): SGHRS, YFSETQ. This CDR3 comprises 15 residues. The CDR3 bases are TGCGCCAGCAGCCGGGGAGGGGACTACTCCTACGAGCAGTACTTC. It encodes CASSRGGDYSYEQYF.

The chain uses TRBV7-2 and TRBJ2-1; 10 bases match TRBD2. V lost 5 bases, J lost 10 bases, and 5 bases stayed unmatched. Germline loops: CDR1 SGHTA, CDR2 FQGNSA. The CDR3 contains 13 residues. CDR3 bases: TGTGCCAGCAGCCCTAGCGGGAGAGTAGAGCAGTTCTTC. Amino acid sequence: CASSPSGRVEQFF.

This chain connects TRBV7-2 to TRBJ2-3; 9 bases are shared with TRBD1. CDR3 size: 13 residues. J lost 3 bases, V lost 8 bases, and 3 bases had no gene match. Germline V gene data show CDR1 as SGHTA and CDR2 as FQGNSA. The CDR3 region is CASGTGLTDTQYF. The CDR3 DNA sequence: TGTGCCAGCGGGACAGGGTTGACAGATACGCAGTATTTT.

The rearrangement joins TRBV5-6 to TRBJ2-1; 10 positions agree with TRBD2. CDR3 length: 15 amino acids. Germline assignment: CDR1 SGHDT and CDR2 YYEEEE. The trim removed 4 bases at V and 8 bases at J, leaving 9 bases unmatched. The CDR3 bases are TGTGCCAGCAGCCCCCTGGGACTAGCGAGTGATGAGCAGTTCTTC. Protein sequence: CASSPLGLASDEQFF.

The CDR3 region has the DNA TGTGCCAGCAGCCGGAACCAGGGCGAGAGCGGCTACACCTTC. Translation: CASSRNQGESGYTF. V usage is TRBV14 and J usage is TRBJ1-2, with a weak D call TRBD1 (5 bases). V was cut by 4 bases and J by 8 bases, with 17 bases left in between. The CDR3 consists of 14 residues. The germline gives CDR1 SGHDN, CDR2 FVKESK.

The chain joins TRBV20-1 to TRBJ1-2; D is uncertain. Trimming removed 6 bases from V and 6 bases from J, with 8 bases in between. This CDR3 has 10 residues. Germline loops: CDR1 DFQATT, CDR2 SNEGSKA (reference sequence). This chain's CDR3 is CSAPSDGYTF. CDR3 bases: TGCAGTGCACCTAGTGATGGCTACACCTTC.

The rearrangement links TRBV7-9 to TRBJ1-1; TRBD1 agrees at 7 bases. This CDR3 region has 16 residues. The germline V gene encodes CDR1 SEHNR and CDR2 FQNEAQ (reference sequence). Trimming took 3 bases from V and 2 from J; bases not matched to a gene: 9. CDR3 DNA: TGTGCCAGCAGCTTGACGGGACAGCCCTTTAACACTGAAGCTTTCTTT. Its protein is CASSLTGQPFNTEAFF.

The V and J genes are TRBV11-2 and TRBJ1-2; no reliable D call. Germline assignment: CDR1 SGHAT and CDR2 FQNNGV. Trimming took 1 base from V and 7 from J, leaving 4 bases between them. The CDR3 is 11 amino acids. This CDR3 reads CASSLGSGYTF. The CDR3 coding sequence is TGTGCCAGCAGCTTAGGGAGTGGCTACACCTTC.

The CDR3 DNA follows: TGCAGCGTTGGGGGACAGGGAAGGAACACTGAAGCTTTCTTT. This codes for CSVGGQGRNTEAFF. The genes are TRBV29-1 and TRBJ1-1; 9 nucleotides align to TRBD1. V dropped 4 bases and J dropped 1; count of bases not matched to a gene: 4. The CDR3 extends over 14 amino acids. Looked up from germline, CDR1 is SQVTM and CDR2 is ANQGSEA.

The CDR3 region is CASSLRGGIPYEQYF. The CDR3 region has the DNA TGTGCCAGCAGCTTACGGGGCGGGATACCCTACGAGCAGTACTTC. The V call is TRBV7-9, the J call TRBJ2-7, with D possibly matching TRBD2 (6 bases). The CDR3 runs 15 residues. With 2 bases removed from V and 2 bases from J, the gap between germline ends came to 13 bases. Germline loops: CDR1 SEHNR, CDR2 FQNEAQ (reference sequence).

The rearrangement uses TRBV6-6 and TRBJ1-1; TRBD1 matches 9 bases. Looked up from germline, CDR1 is MNHNY and CDR2 is SVGAGI (reference sequence). The CDR3 consists of 13 residues. V lost 8 bases to trimming and J lost 0 bases; unmatched junction nucleotides: 1. CDR3 sequence: CASRDRVNTEAFF. The CDR3 DNA is TGTGCCAGCCGGGACAGGGTGAACACTGAAGCTTTCTTT.

The J gene is TRBJ2-7, the V gene TRBV7-8, with 11 bases matching TRBD2. The CDR3 runs 14 residues. The J segment lost 5 bases and the V segment lost 5 bases, leaving 5 bases of the junction unmatched. Germline V gene data show CDR1 as SGHVS and CDR2 as FQNEAQ. The CDR3 nucleotides read TGTGCCAGCAGCCCACTAGCGGGAGTTGACGAGCAGTACTTC. The encoded protein is CASSPLAGVDEQYF. The variable domain in full, completed from reference TRBV7-8 and TRBJ2-7, reads GAGVSQSPRYKVAKRGQDVALRCDPISGHVSLFWYQQALGQGPEFLTYFQNEAQLDKSGLPSDRFFAERPEGSVSTLKIQRTQQEDSAVYLCASSPLAGVDEQYFGPGTRLTVT.

The chain uses TRBV29-1 and TRBJ2-7, with D possibly matching TRBD1 (5 bases). Trimming stripped 4 bases from V and 4 bases from J, with 8 bases between. CDR1 and CDR2 from the germline V gene are SQVTM and ANQGSEA. This CDR3 spans 11 amino acids. CDR3 in DNA: TGCAGCGTTGTCAGGGATTACGAGCAGTACTTC. It yields the protein CSVVRDYEQYF.

This chain joins TRBV29-1 and TRBJ2-1, with D hard to call. The CDR3 covers 11 residues. Germline V CDR1 and CDR2: SQVTM, ANQGSEA. Between the trimmed V and J ends, which lost 5 bases and 3 bases, there was a span of 5 bases. The CDR3 reads CSVSDYNEQFF. The CDR3 DNA reads as TGCAGCGTTAGCGACTACAATGAGCAGTTCTTC.

The chain is built from TRBV7-2 and TRBJ2-5; tentatively, D is TRBD1 (6 bases). Germline lookup yields CDR1 SGHTA and CDR2 FQGNSA. The ends were cut back, 5 bases at V and 2 bases at J, with 15 bases in the middle. The CDR3 loop spans 15 amino acids. Written as DNA, the CDR3 is TGTGCCAGCAGCGCCTCCGGGACACCTCAAGAGACCCAGTACTTC. The encoded protein is CASSASGTPQETQYF.

The gene calls are TRBV7-9 and TRBJ2-7, with a possible D match to TRBD1 (6 bases). There are 15 residues in the CDR3. Germline assignment: CDR1 SEHNR and CDR2 FQNEAQ (reference sequence). V lost 2 bases and J 0 bases, leaving 11 bases between the germline ends. The CDR3 coding sequence is TGTGCCAGCAGCTTAACCGACAGGAGCTCCTACGAGCAGTACTTC. Translated: CASSLTDRSSYEQYF.

V usage is TRBV19 and J usage is TRBJ2-1; TRBD2 matches at 8 bases. Germline V gives CDR1 LNHDA, CDR2 SQIVND (reference sequence). The V and J ends lost 5 bases and 9 bases, in that order; junction bases with no gene match: 18. The CDR3 is 17 amino acids. Written as DNA, the CDR3 is TGTGCCAGTAGTTTCCCCGTCCGGGAGGGCCGTCCATTTGAGCAGTTCTTC. Translating gives CASSFPVREGRPFEQFF.

The chain couples TRBV15 to TRBJ1-2; D not certain. Trimming removed 0 bases at V and 5 bases at J, with 7 bases between. Germline-derived CDR1 and CDR2 are LNHNV and YYDKDF (reference sequence). This CDR3 is 13 amino acids long. This CDR3 is CATSRDGEYGYTF. CDR3 bases: TGTGCCACCAGCAGAGATGGAGAATATGGCTACACCTTC. Combining the CDR3 with reference TRBV15 and TRBJ1-2 gives the whole variable domain DAMVIQNPRYQVTQFGKPVTLSCSQTLNHNVMYWYQQKSSQAPKLLFHYYDKDFNNEADTPDNFQSRRPNTSFCFLDIRSPGLGDTAMYLCATSRDGEYGYTFGSGTRLTVV.

V gene TRBV6-1 combines with J gene TRBJ1-1; 12 bases align to TRBD1. V shed 2 bases, J shed 2 bases, and the junction held 3 bases outside the gene matches. The V gene's germline CDR1 is MNHNS and CDR2 SASEGT. The CDR3 is 16 amino acids. As DNA, the CDR3 is TGTGCCAGCAGTGAACGGGACAGGGGGCGAAACACTGAAGCTTTCTTT. It encodes CASSERDRGRNTEAFF.

This clone was detected only a few times. The chain employs TRBV30 and TRBJ2-4; possibly TRBD1 for D (6 bases). V was shortened by 0 bases and J by 8 bases, with 8 bases between the two germline ends. CDR1 is GTSNPN and CDR2 is SVGIG in the germline V gene (reference sequence). This CDR3 is 12 amino acids long. CDR3 sequence reads: CAWSVSGDIQYF. The CDR3 coding sequence is TGTGCCTGGAGTGTATCAGGGGACATTCAGTACTTC.

The chain joins TRBV6-5 to TRBJ2-7, with 8 bases aligning to TRBD2. CDR1 and CDR2 from the germline V gene are MNHEY and SVGAGI. The V segment lost 0 bases and the J segment 4 bases; nucleotides outside the gene matches: 8. The CDR3 runs 16 residues. CDR3 loop: CASSYSTISGKYEQYF. The DNA for the CDR3 is TGTGCCAGCAGTTACTCTACGATTAGCGGGAAATACGAGCAGTACTTC.

The chain joins TRBV5-4 to TRBJ2-2, with 14 nucleotides matching TRBD2. The CDR3 contains 17 residues. The V gene end was trimmed by 0 bases and the J gene end by 7 bases; junction bases not matched to a gene: 5. The germline CDR1 and CDR2 sequences are SGHNT and YYREEE (reference sequence). The chain's CDR3 is CASSLGFGTSGSGELFF. The DNA for the CDR3 is TGTGCCAGCAGCTTGGGATTCGGGACTAGCGGGAGCGGGGAGCTGTTTTTT.

V usage is TRBV9 and J usage is TRBJ2-1, with 8 positions matching TRBD2. This CDR3 has 15 residues. CDR1 SGDLS and CDR2 YYNGEE come from the germline V gene. Trimming took 0 bases from V and 6 from J; bases not matched to a gene: 5. The CDR3 here is CASSVGGLATNEQFF. In DNA, the CDR3 is TGTGCCAGCAGCGTAGGAGGACTAGCTACCAATGAGCAGTTCTTC. Combining the CDR3 with reference TRBV9 and TRBJ2-1 gives the whole variable domain DSGVTQTPKHLITATGQRVTLRCSPRSGDLSVYWYQQSLDQGLQFLIQYYNGEERAKGNILERFSAQQFPDLHSELNLSSLELGDSALYFCASSVGGLATNEQFFGPGTRLTVL.

The gene calls are TRBV7-9 and TRBJ2-7, with D maybe TRBD2 (7 bases). Trimming stripped 5 bases from V and 0 bases from J, with 17 bases between. Germline values: CDR1 SEHNR, CDR2 FQNEAQ (reference sequence). The CDR3 runs to 16 residues. CDR3 sequence: CASSTPGGGSSYEQYF. The CDR3 nucleotides read TGTGCCAGCAGCACTCCGGGGGGCGGGAGCTCCTACGAGCAGTACTTC.

V and J are TRBV29-1 and TRBJ2-1, with 9 bases identical to TRBD2. Looked up from germline, CDR1 is SQVTM and CDR2 is ANQGSEA. Germline trimming cut 3 bases from V and 2 bases from J; bases unmatched to any gene: 5. This CDR3 contains 15 residues. CDR3 DNA: TGCAGCGTTGATTTCGCGGGAGGGCCCTACAATGAGCAGTTCTTC. Protein: CSVDFAGGPYNEQFF.

The CDR3 DNA reads as TGTGCCAGCAGGAGGACCGCGGGAGGACAGGACGAGCAGTACTTC. Its translation is CASRRTAGGQDEQYF. The chain joins TRBV7-2 to TRBJ2-7; the D gene is possibly TRBD2 (8 bases). V was cut by 6 bases and J by 5 bases, with 20 bases left in between. The germline gives CDR1 SGHTA, CDR2 FQGNSA. CDR3 size: 15 residues.